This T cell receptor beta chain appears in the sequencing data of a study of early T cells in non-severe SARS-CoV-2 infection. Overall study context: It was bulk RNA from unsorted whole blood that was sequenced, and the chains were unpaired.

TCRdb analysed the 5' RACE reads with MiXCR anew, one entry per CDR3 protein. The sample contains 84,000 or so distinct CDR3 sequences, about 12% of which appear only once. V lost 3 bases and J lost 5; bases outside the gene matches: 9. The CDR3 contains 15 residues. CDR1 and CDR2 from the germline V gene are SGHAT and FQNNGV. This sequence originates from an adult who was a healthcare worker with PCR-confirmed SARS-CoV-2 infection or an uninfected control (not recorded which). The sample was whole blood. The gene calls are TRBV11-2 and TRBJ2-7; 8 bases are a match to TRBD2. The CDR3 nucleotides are TGTGCCAGCAGCTTTCGGACGGGAGGGATCGACGAGCAGTACTTC. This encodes CASSFRTGGIDEQYF.